This entry lists 25 T cell receptor beta chains sequenced from one sample in a study of T-cell reconstitution after alpha-beta-depleted transplantation in children. The authors prepared the TCRbeta library with unique molecular identifiers. TCRdb re-analysed the PCR reads in MiXCR, keeping a single row per CDR3 protein. The table lists a few hundred thousand distinct CDR3 sequences, 43% of them singletons, with roughly 27% in the top ten. Sample: PBMCs, taken before TCRalphabeta/CD19-depleted stem cell transplant. The receptors originated from a girl aged 2 to 10 with aplastic anemia, due to receive a stem cell transplant.

The V and J genes are TRBV20-1 and TRBJ1-4, with a possible D match to TRBD1 (6 bases). From germline, CDR1 is DFQATT and CDR2 SNEGSKA (reference sequence). The germline V and J ends were trimmed by 3 bases and 6 bases, with 17 bases remaining between them. The CDR3 covers 15 residues. CDR3 sequence (DNA): TGCAGTGCTAGGGTGGCAACAGGGTCGGATGAAAAACTGTTTTTT. It yields the protein CSARVATGSDEKLFF.

This chain joins TRBV4-1 and TRBJ1-1; D perhaps matches TRBD1 (5 bases). Germline CDR1 is MGHRA and CDR2 is YSYEKL. Deletions cut 0 bases from V and 1 base from J, with 18 bases between. This CDR3 spans 18 amino acids. CDR3: CASSQEGPSRARNTEAFF. The CDR3, as DNA: TGCGCCAGCAGCCAAGAAGGGCCGAGCAGGGCCAGGAACACTGAAGCTTTCTTT.

This clonotype has a count of ten or more. The chain carries TRBV10-1 and TRBJ2-1; TRBD1 matches 8 bases. Germline values: CDR1 WNHNN, CDR2 SYGVQD (reference sequence). Trimming cost V 6 bases and J 8 bases; bases outside gene matches: 9. This CDR3 is built from 14 residues. Here the CDR3 reads CASSWTGFGDEQFF. The CDR3 DNA sequence: TGCGCCAGCAGCTGGACAGGGTTTGGAGATGAGCAGTTCTTC.

J is TRBJ2-1 and V is TRBV7-8; tentative D call: TRBD1 (5 bases). V was cut by 5 bases and J by 2 bases, with 22 bases left in between. Germline V gene sequence: CDR1 SGHVS, CDR2 FQNEAQ. The CDR3 is made up of 18 amino acids. The CDR3 DNA is TGTGCCAGCAGCCTTCCGGCAGGGCGAGGTAGGACCTACAATGAGCAGTTCTTC. This translates into CASSLPAGRGRTYNEQFF. Using reference TRBV7-8 and TRBJ2-1 for the parts outside the CDR3, the full variable domain is GAGVSQSPRYKVAKRGQDVALRCDPISGHVSLFWYQQALGQGPEFLTYFQNEAQLDKSGLPSDRFFAERPEGSVSTLKIQRTQQEDSAVYLCASSLPAGRGRTYNEQFFGPGTRLTVL.

This clonotype was seen more than once but under ten times. This chain links TRBV3-1 with TRBJ2-7; no reliable D call. The CDR3 is made up of 13 amino acids. In germline, CDR1 is LGHDT, CDR2 YNNKEL (reference sequence). Trimming shortened V by 3 bases and J by 2 bases, and 8 bases separated the two germline ends. CDR3 nucleotide sequence: TGTGCCAGCAGCCAGCTCCCCACCTACGAGCAGTACTTC. Translating gives CASSQLPTYEQYF.

Only a few counts were recorded for this clonotype. The rearrangement uses TRBV20-1 and TRBJ2-1, with 7 nucleotides matching TRBD2. The CDR3 length is 18 residues. With 0 bases clipped from V and 0 bases from J, the junction kept 11 bases outside the gene matches. The germline gives CDR1 DFQATT, CDR2 SNEGSKA (reference sequence). In DNA, the CDR3 is TGCAGTGCTAGAGATATGGGGAGCGGGACCAGCTCCTACAATGAGCAGTTCTTC. This translates into CSARDMGSGTSSYNEQFF.

This clonotype was detected many times. This sequence joins TRBV15 and TRBJ2-7; a possible D gene is TRBD2 (5 bases). The length of the CDR3 is 16 residues. V gave up 2 bases and J gave up 3 bases, with 17 bases separating them. Looked up from germline, CDR1 is LNHNV and CDR2 is YYDKDF (reference sequence). The CDR3 sequence: CATSRLPRGKLYEQYF. For the CDR3, the DNA is TGTGCCACCAGCAGATTGCCCCGGGGAAAGCTCTACGAGCAGTACTTC.

CDR3 DNA sequence: TGTGCCAGCAGTTACGAGAGCGGGGGGGCCGATGAGCAGTTCTTC. This sequence encodes CASSYESGGADEQFF. This chain uses TRBV6-5 with TRBJ2-1; TRBD2 agrees at 10 bases. The CDR3 totals 15 residues. Losses at the gene ends were 2 bases for V and 8 bases for J; bases not matched to a gene: 6. CDR1 is MNHEY and CDR2 is SVGAGI in the germline V gene.

This clonotype was recorded a few times. The rearrangement joins TRBV6-5 to TRBJ1-2; 10 nucleotides align to TRBD1. In germline, CDR1 is MNHEY, CDR2 SVGAGI. With 0 bases clipped from V and 2 bases from J, the junction kept 0 bases outside the gene matches. The CDR3 has 15 residues. Written as DNA, the CDR3 is TGTGCCAGCAGTTACTCGACAGGGGGCAACTATGGCTACACCTTC. Translating it yields CASSYSTGGNYGYTF.

V usage is TRBV2 and J usage is TRBJ2-7; D is uncertain. V was clipped by 7 bases and J by 2 bases, with 12 bases between them. The CDR3 contains 13 residues. The V gene's germline CDR1 is SNHLY and CDR2 FYNNEI. CDR3 in DNA: TGTGCCAGCACCTTAGAAGGTACCTACGAGCAGTACTTC. Its protein product is CASTLEGTYEQYF.

This clonotype was seen many times. The chain couples TRBV3-1 to TRBJ2-3, with a possible D match to TRBD2 (5 bases). CDR1 and CDR2 from the germline V gene are LGHDT and YNNKEL (reference sequence). With 4 bases removed from V and 2 bases from J, the gap between germline ends came to 16 bases. CDR3 length: 16 residues. For the CDR3, the DNA is TGTGCCAGCAGCCTAAGGACTCGGAGGTTCACAGATACGCAGTATTTT. Translating gives CASSLRTRRFTDTQYF.

V is TRBV5-4 and J is TRBJ1-1, with 8 positions matching TRBD1. In germline, CDR1 is SGHNT, CDR2 YYREEE (reference sequence). J gave up 0 bases and V 4 bases, and 8 bases lay outside the gene matches. CDR3 size: 16 residues. The CDR3 nucleotides read TGTGCCAGCAGCATAGGGACAGGCTTAATGAACACTGAAGCTTTCTTT. It codes for CASSIGTGLMNTEAFF.

This clonotype was counted only a few times. The gene calls are TRBV5-1 and TRBJ2-1, with no clear D. The CDR3 has 12 amino acids. V lost 3 bases and J lost 4, with 5 bases in between. Per germline, CDR1 SGHRS and CDR2 YFSETQ. CDR3 nucleotide sequence: TGCGCCAGCAGCTATTATTACAATGAGCAGTTCTTC. Encoded protein: CASSYYYNEQFF.

Ten or more counts support this clonotype. This rearrangement joins TRBV27 to TRBJ1-1; D is perhaps TRBD1 (5 bases). CDR3 length: 14 amino acids. CDR1 MNHEY and CDR2 SMNVEV come from the germline V gene (reference sequence). The V end lost 6 bases, the J end lost 5 bases, and 16 bases lay between the germline ends. CDR3 sequence (DNA): TGTGCCAGCAGCTCGACAGAACCTTGGACTGAAGCTTTCTTT. Translated, it gives CASSSTEPWTEAFF.

CDR3 in DNA: TGCAGTGCTAGAGGGACCGGGACTAGCGCATACCTGGCCACCTACGAGCAGTACTTC. It is translated as CSARGTGTSAYLATYEQYF. The rearrangement uses TRBV20-1 and TRBJ2-7; 10 bases map to TRBD2. This CDR3 is built from 19 residues. CDR1 and CDR2 (germline): DFQATT, SNEGSKA (reference sequence). Trimming took 1 base from V and 2 from J; bases not matched to a gene: 17.

V and J are TRBV10-3 and TRBJ2-7, with D hard to call. This CDR3 is built from 10 residues. Trimming left V 11 bases short and J 6 bases short, with 11 bases between. Germline V gene data show CDR1 as ENHRY and CDR2 as SYGVKD. In nucleotides, the CDR3 is TGTGCCGTTGGGTCGGGCGAGCAGTACTTC. It specifies CAVGSGEQYF.

The chain employs TRBV30 and TRBJ1-3; a possible D gene is TRBD1 (6 bases). Germline V gene lookup returns CDR1 GTSNPN and CDR2 SVGIG (reference sequence). This CDR3 comprises 17 residues. Trimming took off 5 bases at V and 2 bases at J, with 22 bases between the two ends. The CDR3 protein is CAWRYQTWGLTGNTIYF. The CDR3 DNA reads as TGTGCCTGGCGATACCAAACGTGGGGGCTGACTGGAAACACCATATATTTT.

The chain combines TRBV12-3 or TRBV12-4 with TRBJ2-1; perhaps TRBD2 as D (6 bases). Trimming stripped 4 bases from V and 0 bases from J, with 10 bases between. The CDR3 spans 15 residues. CDR3 DNA sequence: TGTGCCAGCAGTTCGGAGGGGAGCTCCTACAATGAGCAGTTCTTC. Its protein is CASSSEGSSYNEQFF.

The rearrangement joins TRBV6-1 to TRBJ2-1; TRBD2 aligns across 7 bases. CDR3 length equals 13 residues. Germline assignment: CDR1 MNHNS and CDR2 SASEGT. Trimming cost V 6 bases and J 8 bases; bases outside gene matches: 7. This CDR3 reads CASSIGLVYEQFF. For the CDR3, the DNA is TGTGCCAGCAGCATCGGACTAGTCTATGAGCAGTTCTTC.

This clonotype has at least ten counts. CDR3 DNA: TGTGCCAGCAGGCGCACTACAGGGGGTGCGGCTGAAGCTTTCTTT. Protein sequence: CASRRTTGGAAEAFF. The chain links TRBV12-3 or TRBV12-4 to TRBJ1-1; 8 bases match TRBD1. Germline trimming cut 6 bases from V and 6 bases from J; bases unmatched to any gene: 12. CDR3 length: 15 amino acids.

The genes are TRBV12-3 or TRBV12-4 and TRBJ2-2; the match to TRBD1 covers 7 bases. The V gene end was trimmed by 6 bases and the J gene end by 7 bases; junction bases not matched to a gene: 8. CDR3 size: 14 residues. The CDR3 loop reads CASRRQGFDGELFF. The CDR3 coding sequence is TGTGCCAGCAGGAGACAGGGTTTTGACGGGGAGCTGTTTTTT.

The table lists this clonotype with many counts. V gene TRBV6-5 combines with J gene TRBJ2-1, with D perhaps matching TRBD1 (6 bases). V lost 6 bases to trimming and J lost 6 bases, with 18 bases between them. CDR3 length equals 15 residues. CDR1 is MNHEY, CDR2 SVGAGI, per germline. The CDR3 is CASSYGGLLSNEQFF. CDR3 nucleotide sequence: TGTGCCAGCAGCTATGGGGGCCTGCTATCCAATGAGCAGTTCTTC.

Comment on this clonotype: A read error may explain this, as a much larger clone is one base away. This chain links TRBV30 with TRBJ2-7; D is unresolved. The germline CDR1 and CDR2 sequences are GTSNPN and SVGIG (reference sequence). The CDR3 loop spans 11 amino acids. CDR3 protein: CAWSVSYEQCF. Here the CDR3 DNA reads TGTGCCTGGAGTGTCAGCTACGAGCAGTGCTTC.

This clonotype was seen ten or more times. For the CDR3, the DNA is TGTGCCAGCGGTACGGGAGGAGGCACAGATACGCAGTATTTT. It yields the protein CASGTGGGTDTQYF. The chain joins TRBV7-6 to TRBJ2-3; 7 nucleotides agree with TRBD2. V gave up 8 bases and J gave up 1 base; unmatched junction bases: 6. The CDR3 has 14 amino acids. Germline V gene sequence: CDR1 SGHVS, CDR2 FNYEAQ.

The V gene is TRBV7-9, the J gene TRBJ2-7; the D gene is possibly TRBD1 (6 bases). V lost 6 bases, J lost 2 bases, and 17 bases lay in between. This CDR3 is 15 amino acids long. The germline V gene has CDR1 SEHNR and CDR2 FQNEAQ (reference sequence). CDR3 protein: CASRDTGQGTYEQYF. DNA for the CDR3: TGTGCCAGCAGAGACACCGGGCAGGGGACCTACGAGCAGTACTTC.